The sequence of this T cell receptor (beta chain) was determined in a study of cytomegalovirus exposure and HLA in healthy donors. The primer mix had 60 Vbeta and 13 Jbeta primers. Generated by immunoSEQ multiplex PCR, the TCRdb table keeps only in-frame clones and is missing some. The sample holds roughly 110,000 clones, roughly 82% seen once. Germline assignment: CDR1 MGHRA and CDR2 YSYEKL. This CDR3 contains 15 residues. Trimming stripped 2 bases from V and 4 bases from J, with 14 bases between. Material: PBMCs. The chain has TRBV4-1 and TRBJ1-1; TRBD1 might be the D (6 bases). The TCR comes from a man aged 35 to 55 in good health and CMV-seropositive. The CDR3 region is CASSQRTGLATEAFF. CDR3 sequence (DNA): TGCGCCAGCAGCCAACGAACAGGGCTCGCCACTGAAGCTTTCTTT.